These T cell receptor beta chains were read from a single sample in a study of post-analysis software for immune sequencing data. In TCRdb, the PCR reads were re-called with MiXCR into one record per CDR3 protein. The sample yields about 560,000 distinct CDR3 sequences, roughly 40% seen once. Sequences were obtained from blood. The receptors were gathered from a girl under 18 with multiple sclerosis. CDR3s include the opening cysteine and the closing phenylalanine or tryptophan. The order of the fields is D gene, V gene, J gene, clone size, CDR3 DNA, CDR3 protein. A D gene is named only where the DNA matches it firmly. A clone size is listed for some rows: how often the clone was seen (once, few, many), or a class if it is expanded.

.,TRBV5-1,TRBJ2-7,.,TGCGCCAGCAGCCCTGACCCAACAGGAACCGAGCAGTACTTC,CASSPDPTGTEQYF
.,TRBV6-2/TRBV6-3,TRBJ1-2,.,TGTGCCAGCACCCTGGATCTGATCTATGGCTACACCTTC,CASTLDLIYGYTF
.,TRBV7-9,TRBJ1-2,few,TGTGCCAGCAGGCTCGGGTCCTATGGCTACACCTTC,CASRLGSYGYTF
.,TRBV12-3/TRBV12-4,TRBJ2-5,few,TGTGCCAGCAGTTTCTCGAGGGAGACCCAGTACTTC,CASSFSRETQYF
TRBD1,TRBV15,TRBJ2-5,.,TGTGCCACCAGCAGAGATTTCGCGGGACAGGGTCATCAAGAGACCCAGTACTTC,CATSRDFAGQGHQETQYF
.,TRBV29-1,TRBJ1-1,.,TGCAGCCCGCGTTGGGGAACTGAAGCTTTCTTT,CSPRWGTEAFF
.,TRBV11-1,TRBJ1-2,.,TGTGCCAGCAGCTCTAGGGCCGCGGACTACACCTTC,CASSSRAADYTF
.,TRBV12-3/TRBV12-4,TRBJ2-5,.,TGTGCCGGCAGTTCGACTAGGAAAGAGACCCAGTACTTC,CAGSSTRKETQYF
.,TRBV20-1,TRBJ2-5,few,TGCAGTGCTAGAGAAGACGGTTGGGAGACCCAGTACTTC,CSAREDGWETQYF
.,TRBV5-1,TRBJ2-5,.,TGCGCCAGCAACTTGTTGGGCAGAGAAGAGACCCAGTACTTC,CASNLLGREETQYF
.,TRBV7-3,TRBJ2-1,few,TGTGCCAGCAGCCCTACGCCGGGGTACCATGAGCAGTTCTTC,CASSPTPGYHEQFF
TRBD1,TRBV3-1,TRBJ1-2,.,TGTGCCAGCAGCCAAGATTGGGACAGGGCCCTCCATGGCTACACCTTC,CASSQDWDRALHGYTF
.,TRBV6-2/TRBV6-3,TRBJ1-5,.,TGTGCCAGCACTGCTGGAAGCAATCAGCCCCAGCATTTT,CASTAGSNQPQHF
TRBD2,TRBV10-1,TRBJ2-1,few,TGCGCCAGCAGCCGAGGACTAGCGCTAGACAATGAGCAGTTCTTC,CASSRGLALDNEQFF
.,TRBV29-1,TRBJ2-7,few,TGCAGCGTCCTACTCGTTAATAGTTCTTCCTACGAGCAGTACTTC,CSVLLVNSSSYEQYF
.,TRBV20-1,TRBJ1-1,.,TGCAGTGCTAGAGATGAGCGGGCAGGGTTGAACACTGAAGCTTTCTTT,CSARDERAGLNTEAFF
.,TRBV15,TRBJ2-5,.,TGTGCCACCAGCAGAGACCAGGGGCAAGAGACCCAGTACTTC,CATSRDQGQETQYF
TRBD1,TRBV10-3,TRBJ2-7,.,TGTGCCATCGGGCAAGGACAGGGGACGGGTGAGCAGTACTTC,CAIGQGQGTGEQYF
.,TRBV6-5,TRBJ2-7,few,TGTGCCAGCAAATCCGGGACTGACTCCTACGAGCAGTACTTC,CASKSGTDSYEQYF
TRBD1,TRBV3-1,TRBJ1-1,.,TGTGCCAGCAGCCAACCCGGACAGGGGAAGAACACTGAAGCTTTCTTT,CASSQPGQGKNTEAFF
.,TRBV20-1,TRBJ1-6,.,TGCAGTGCTAGAGATGGATCGCAGGGTCTGAGGAATTCACCCCTCCACTTT,CSARDGSQGLRNSPLHF
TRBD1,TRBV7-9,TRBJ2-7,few,TGTGCCAGCAGCCGGACAGGGGGCATCGAGTACGAGCAGTACTTC,CASSRTGGIEYEQYF
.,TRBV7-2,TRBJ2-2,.,TGTGCCAGCAGCTTTAGCGGTCTAGCTAACACCGGGGAGCTGTTTTTT,CASSFSGLANTGELFF
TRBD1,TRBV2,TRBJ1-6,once,TGTGCCAGCAGAACAGGGGGCACCAATAATTCACCCCTCCACTTT,CASRTGGTNNSPLHF
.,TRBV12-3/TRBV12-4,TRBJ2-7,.,TGTGCCAGCAGCGGCAGGCTCGGATTCGAGCAGTACTTC,CASSGRLGFEQYF
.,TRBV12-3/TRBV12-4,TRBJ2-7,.,TGTGCCAGCGCCCTGGGGGTCTACGAGCAGTACTTC,CASALGVYEQYF
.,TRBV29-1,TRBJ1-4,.,TGCAGCGTTGGTGCAACTAATGAAAAACTGTTTTTT,CSVGATNEKLFF
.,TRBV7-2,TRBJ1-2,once,TGTGCCAGCAGCTTAGCGGAGGTGGACTATGGCTACACCTTC,CASSLAEVDYGYTF
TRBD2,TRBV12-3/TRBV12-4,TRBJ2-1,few,TGTGCCAGCAGCACGGGACTAGCGGACAATGAGCAGTTCTTC,CASSTGLADNEQFF
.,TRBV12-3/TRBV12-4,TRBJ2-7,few,TGTGCCAGCAGTTTTACTAGGTGGCAGGGGTCCACCGGGGTGTTCTACGAGCAGTACTTC,CASSFTRWQGSTGVFYEQYF
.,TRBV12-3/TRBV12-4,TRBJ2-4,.,TGTGCCAGCAGTTTAGGTCTGGCGCAGGAAGGCCCCCTAGCCAAAAACATTCAGTACTTC,CASSLGLAQEGPLAKNIQYF
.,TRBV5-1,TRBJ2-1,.,TGCGCCAGCAGCTTGGACATCTCCGGGGTCAGGGGAAGTGGGGAGCAGTTCTTC,CASSLDISGVRGSGEQFF
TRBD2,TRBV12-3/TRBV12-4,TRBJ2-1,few,TGTGCCAGCCGATTAACTAGCGGGGGCAATGAGCAGTTCTTC,CASRLTSGGNEQFF
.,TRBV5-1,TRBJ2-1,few,TGCGCCAGCAGCGCTGACAAGTACAATGAGCAGTTCTTC,CASSADKYNEQFF
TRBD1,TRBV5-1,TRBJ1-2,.,TGCGCCAGCAGCTTCCGGGGACAGACTAACTATGGCTACACCTTC,CASSFRGQTNYGYTF
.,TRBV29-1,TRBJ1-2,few,TGCAGCGTTGAATTGGTAGACTATGGCTACACCTTC,CSVELVDYGYTF
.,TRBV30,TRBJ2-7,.,TGTGCCTGGAGTGTACTGGCAGGAGGGATCGAGCAGTACTTC,CAWSVLAGGIEQYF
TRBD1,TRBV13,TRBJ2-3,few,TGTGCCAGCAGCGGCACTACTGGGACAGGAGACTGGACAGATACGCAGTATTTT,CASSGTTGTGDWTDTQYF
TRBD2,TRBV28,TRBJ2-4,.,TGTGCCAGCAGTTTAGGTATTGCGGGAGGGCTAGCCAAAAACATTCAGTACTTC,CASSLGIAGGLAKNIQYF
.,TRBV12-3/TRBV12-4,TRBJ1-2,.,TGTGCCAGCAGTTTTTCGGTCCTATTGGACTATGGCTACACCTTC,CASSFSVLLDYGYTF
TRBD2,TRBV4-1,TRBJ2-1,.,TGCGCCAGCAGCCAGGCGACTAGCGGGGGGGCCAGTTGGTCCTACAATGAGCAGTTCTTC,CASSQATSGGASWSYNEQFF
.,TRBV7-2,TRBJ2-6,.,TGTGCCAGCAGCTCCGCTAGGGCAGCCAACGTCCTGACTTTC,CASSSARAANVLTF
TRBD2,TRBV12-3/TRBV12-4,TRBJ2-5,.,TGTGCCAGCAGTTTCTCTCGCGGGGGGGCCTTGGGGAAGACCCAGTACTTC,CASSFSRGGALGKTQYF
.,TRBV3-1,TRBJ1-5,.,TGTGCCAGCAGCCAAGATAACACAAAGCTCCAGCCCCAGCATTTT,CASSQDNTKLQPQHF
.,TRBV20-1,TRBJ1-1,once,TGCAGTGCTCGAGCAACCGGCGCAGAAGCTTTCTTT,CSARATGAEAFF
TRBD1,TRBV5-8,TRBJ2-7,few,TGTGCCAGCAGCACGGGACAGGGTCGTGGGGAGCAGTACTTC,CASSTGQGRGEQYF
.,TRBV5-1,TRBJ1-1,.,TGCGCCAGCAGCCCCGGGTCCGCACGGGACACTGAAGCTTTCTTT,CASSPGSARDTEAFF
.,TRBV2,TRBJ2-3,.,TGTGCCAGCATGAACAGACTCACAGATACGCAGTATTTT,CASMNRLTDTQYF
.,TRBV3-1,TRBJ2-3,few,TGTGCCAGCAGCCATTCCCTTCCCACAGATACGCAGTATTTT,CASSHSLPTDTQYF
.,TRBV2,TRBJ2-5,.,TGTGCCCCGGTGGTCCAAGAGACCCAGTACTTC,CAPVVQETQYF
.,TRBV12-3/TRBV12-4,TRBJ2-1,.,TGTGCCAGCAGTTTAGTAGGCTGGCAGGGCAATGAGCAGTTCTTC,CASSLVGWQGNEQFF